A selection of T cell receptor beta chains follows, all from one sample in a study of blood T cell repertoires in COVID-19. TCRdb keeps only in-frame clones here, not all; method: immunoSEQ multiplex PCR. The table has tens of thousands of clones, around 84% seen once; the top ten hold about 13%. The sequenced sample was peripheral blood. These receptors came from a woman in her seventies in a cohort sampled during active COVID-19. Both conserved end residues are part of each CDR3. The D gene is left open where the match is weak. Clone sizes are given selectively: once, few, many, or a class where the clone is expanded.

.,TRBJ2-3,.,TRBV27,CASSLFAVLTDTQYF,TGTGCCAGCAGTTTATTTGCGGTCCTCACAGATACGCAGTATTTT
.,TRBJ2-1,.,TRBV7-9,CASSLAEGRNEQFF,TGTGCCAGCAGCTTAGCGGAGGGACGCAATGAGCAGTTCTTC
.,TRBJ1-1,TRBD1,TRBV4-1,CASSQGQGASTEAFF,TGCGCCAGCAGCCAAGGACAGGGGGCGAGCACTGAAGCTTTCTTT
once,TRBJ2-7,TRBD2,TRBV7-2,CASSTLAGGSYEQYF,TGTGCCAGCAGCACACTAGCGGGAGGGTCCTACGAGCAGTACTTC
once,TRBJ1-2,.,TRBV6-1,CASSDPRRGPVLSYTF,TGTGCCAGCAGTGACCCCCGGAGGGGTCCCGTTCTTTCCTACACCTTC
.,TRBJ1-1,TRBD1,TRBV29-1,CSGGTETEAFF,TGCAGCGGCGGGACAGAGACTGAAGCTTTCTTT
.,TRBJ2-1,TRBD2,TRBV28,CASRASGENEQFF,TGTGCCAGCAGGGCTAGCGGAGAGAATGAGCAGTTCTTC
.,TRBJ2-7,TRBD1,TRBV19,CASSIDPPGTGYESQYF,TGTGCCAGTAGTATAGACCCACCCGGGACAGGGTACGAGTCGCAGTACTTC
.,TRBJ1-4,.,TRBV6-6,CASSYPVRVGEKLFF,TGTGCCAGCAGTTACCCCGTGAGGGTGGGTGAAAAACTGTTTTTT
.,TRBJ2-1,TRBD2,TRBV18,CASSYQLAGAADEQFF,TGTGCCAGCTCGTACCAGCTAGCGGGAGCGGCGGATGAGCAGTTCTTC
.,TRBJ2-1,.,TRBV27,CASSRRNEQFF,TGTGCCAGCAGTCGCAGAAATGAGCAGTTCTTC
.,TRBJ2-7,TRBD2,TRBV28,CASSSVAGASYEQYF,TGTGCCAGCAGTTCCGTAGCGGGAGCATCCTACGAGCAGTACTTC
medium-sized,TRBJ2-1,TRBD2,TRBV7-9,CASSWGGEQFF,TGTGCCAGCAGCTGGGGGGGTGAGCAGTTCTTC
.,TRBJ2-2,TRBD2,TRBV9,CASSPRGAGGPETGELFF,TGTGCCAGCAGCCCCCGGGGAGCGGGAGGGCCGGAGACCGGGGAGCTGTTTTTT
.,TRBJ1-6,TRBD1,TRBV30,CAWNRGNSPLHF,TGTGCCTGGAACAGGGGTAATTCACCCCTCCACTTT
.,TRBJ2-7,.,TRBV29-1,CSVGSGPYYEQYF,TGCAGCGTTGGGAGCGGGCCCTACTACGAGCAGTACTTC
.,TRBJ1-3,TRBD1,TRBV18,CASSGQGGNTIYF,TGTGCCAGCTCCGGACAGGGAGGAAACACCATATATTTT
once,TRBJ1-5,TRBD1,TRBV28,CASSSRQGTSNQPQHF,TGTGCCAGCAGTTCCCGACAGGGGACGAGCAATCAGCCCCAGCATTTT
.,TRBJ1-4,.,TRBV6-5,CATRYGTNEKLFF,TGTGCCACCCGATATGGCACTAATGAAAAACTGTTTTTT
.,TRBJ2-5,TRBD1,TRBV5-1,CASLPGTGVETQYF,TGCGCCAGCCTACCCGGGACAGGGGTGGAGACCCAGTACTTC
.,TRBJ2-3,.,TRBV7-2,CASSLGWSRGADTQYF,TGTGCCAGCAGCTTAGGGTGGTCCCGAGGAGCAGATACGCAGTATTTT
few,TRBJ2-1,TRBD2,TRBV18,CASSLGLAGASSYNEQFF,TGTGCCAGCTCACTCGGACTAGCGGGAGCGTCCTCCTACAATGAGCAGTTCTTC
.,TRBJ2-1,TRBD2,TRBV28,CASSHFSGEQFF,TGTGCCAGCTCTCACTTTAGCGGGGAGCAGTTCTTC
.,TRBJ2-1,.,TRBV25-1,CASSARALAYNEQFF,TGTGCCAGCAGTGCCAGAGCACTAGCCTACAATGAGCAGTTCTTC
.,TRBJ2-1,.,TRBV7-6,CASSLYTGRVNEQFF,TGTGCCAGCAGCTTATATACTGGGCGGGTCAATGAGCAGTTCTTC
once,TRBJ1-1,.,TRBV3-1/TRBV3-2,CASSQVEGRTEAFF,TGTGCCAGCAGCCAAGTGGAGGGAAGGACTGAAGCTTTCTTT
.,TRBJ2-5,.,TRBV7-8,CASSHQVAHNQETQYF,TGTGCCAGCAGCCACCAGGTTGCGCATAATCAAGAGACCCAGTACTTC
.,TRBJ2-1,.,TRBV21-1,CASSNRKREGAYEQFF,TGTGCCAGCAGCAATAGGAAGCGGGAGGGCGCCTATGAGCAGTTCTTC
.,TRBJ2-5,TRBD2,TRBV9,CASSVFERGAGETQYF,TGTGCCAGCAGCGTCTTCGAGCGGGGGGCCGGTGAGACCCAGTACTTC
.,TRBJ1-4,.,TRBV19,CASSIQGISSEKLFF,TGTGCCAGTAGTATACAGGGGATCTCGAGTGAAAAACTGTTTTTT